Each of the 26 T cell receptor beta chains below was sequenced from the same sample in a study of molecular identifiers for immune sequencing clone quantification. TCRdb passed the PCR reads through MiXCR, listing each CDR3 protein once. The data hold roughly 630,000 distinct CDR3 sequences, with approximately 24% observed a single time. The sample comprised naive CD8+ T cells from blood, with Jurkat cell RNA spiked in. Regarding subset: FACS-sorted CD8+CD4-CCR7+CD45RA+ naive T cells. Receptor source: a human donor in good health. Some libraries in this study had Jurkat cell RNA spiked in.

The gene calls are TRBV5-6 and TRBJ1-1; 9 nucleotides agree with TRBD1. Germline values: CDR1 SGHDT, CDR2 YYEEEE. The length of the CDR3 is 15 residues. Trimming cost V 4 bases and J 4 bases; bases outside gene matches: 8. The CDR3 here is CASSLGQGFATEAFF. DNA for the CDR3: TGTGCCAGCAGCCTCGGACAGGGGTTTGCCACTGAAGCTTTCTTT. Together with reference TRBV5-6 and TRBJ1-1, the CDR3 gives the full variable domain: DAGVTQSPTHLIKTRGQQVTLRCSPKSGHDTVSWYQQALGQGPQFIFQYYEEEERQRGNFPDRFSGHQFPNYSSELNVNALLLGDSALYLCASSLGQGFATEAFFGQGTRLTVV.

This clonotype was seen more than once but under ten times. V gene TRBV9 combines with J gene TRBJ2-7, with TRBD2 identical over 7 bases. Germline V gene sequence: CDR1 SGDLS, CDR2 YYNGEE. The CDR3 covers 15 residues. Trimming removed 4 bases from V and 5 bases from J; junction bases left unmatched: 12. Written as DNA, the CDR3 is TGTGCCAGCAGCCCGGGAGGACGAGTGGGCGACGAGCAGTACTTC. Amino acids: CASSPGGRVGDEQYF.

This chain connects TRBV5-1 to TRBJ2-6, with D possibly matching TRBD1 (7 bases). V lost 5 bases and J lost 0, with 15 bases in between. CDR1 is SGHRS, CDR2 YFSETQ, per germline. The CDR3 sequence is 17 residues long. CDR3 residues: CASRRPQGGSGANVLTF. CDR3 DNA sequence: TGCGCCAGCAGGAGGCCCCAGGGGGGCTCTGGGGCCAACGTCCTGACTTTC.

This clonotype was counted a few times. This chain links TRBV7-9 with TRBJ2-1; maybe TRBD1 (6 bases). CDR3 length: 14 amino acids. Trimming took 1 base from V and 9 from J, leaving 13 bases between them. Germline CDR1 reads SEHNR; CDR2 reads FQNEAQ (reference sequence). The CDR3 here is CASSLDLGASEQFF. The CDR3 DNA follows: TGTGCCAGCAGCTTAGATCTGGGGGCGAGTGAGCAGTTCTTC.

A few counts support this clonotype. This chain uses TRBV7-9 with TRBJ2-7, with 9 bases identical to TRBD2. J gave up 3 bases and V 5 bases, and 8 bases lay outside the gene matches. The CDR3 has 15 residues. Germline values: CDR1 SEHNR, CDR2 FQNEAQ (reference sequence). Here the CDR3 DNA reads TGTGCCAGCAGCCCCGGGACTAGCATAAACTACGAGCAGTACTTC. Its protein is CASSPGTSINYEQYF.

This clonotype was counted many times. This chain connects TRBV6-2 or TRBV6-3 to TRBJ1-1, with D maybe TRBD1 (5 bases). Deletions cut 2 bases from V and 7 bases from J, with 8 bases between. The CDR3 extends over 12 amino acids. CDR1 and CDR2 (germline): MNHEY, SVGEGT. CDR3 sequence reads: CASSYGAGEAFF. DNA of the CDR3: TGTGCCAGCAGTTACGGGGCCGGTGAAGCTTTCTTT.

This clonotype was found a few times. CDR3 DNA sequence: TGCAGTGCTAGAGATGTCCGAGGGACAGGGCAAGAGACCCAGTACTTC. Encoded protein: CSARDVRGTGQETQYF. V gene TRBV20-1 combines with J gene TRBJ2-5; TRBD1 agrees at 9 bases. The CDR3 sequence is 16 residues long. CDR1 and CDR2 from the germline V gene are DFQATT and SNEGSKA (reference sequence). Trimming at V came to 0 bases and at J to 2 bases, leaving 7 bases not matched to a gene.

A note on this clonotype: A much larger clone lies one base from this, so it may be a read error. The chain recombines TRBV20-1 with TRBJ2-3; the D gene is possibly TRBD2 (6 bases). Germline loops: CDR1 DFQATT, CDR2 SNEGSKA (reference sequence). This CDR3 is 14 amino acids long. The chain's CDR3 is CSASGTLRTDRQYF. The CDR3 DNA reads TGCAGTGCTAGCGGGACTCTCCGCACAGATAGGCAGTATTTT.

Concerning this clonotype itself: A much larger clone sits a single nucleotide away, making a read error possible. This chain joins TRBV9 and TRBJ2-2, with D unclear. The CDR3 consists of 15 residues. CDR1 is SGDLS and CDR2 is YYNGEE in the germline V gene. The ends were cut back, 5 bases at V and 2 bases at J, with 13 bases in the middle. CDR3 sequence reads: CASSVLGVNTGELFF. In DNA, the CDR3 is TGTGCCAGCAGTGTGTTGGGCGTTAACACCGGGGAGCTGTTTTTT.

This clonotype has ten or more counts. The V call is TRBV27, the J call TRBJ2-7; TRBD1 aligns across 9 bases. This CDR3 is 15 amino acids long. Germline-derived CDR1 and CDR2 are MNHEY and SMNVEV (reference sequence). V dropped 4 bases and J dropped 6; count of bases not matched to a gene: 10. In DNA, the CDR3 is TGTGCCAGCAGTTCCTACACAGGGGGCAGGGGCGAGCAGTACTTC. Translation gives CASSSYTGGRGEQYF.

The chain combines TRBV9 with TRBJ2-7; perhaps TRBD1 as D (6 bases). CDR3 size: 15 residues. Germline CDR1 is SGDLS and CDR2 is YYNGEE. The V end was cut by 0 bases, the J end by 3 bases, with 13 bases between. CDR3 protein: CASSVAAGDLYEQYF. CDR3 DNA: TGTGCCAGCAGCGTAGCGGCAGGGGACCTCTACGAGCAGTACTTC.

In the case of this clonotype: A much larger clone lies one base from this, so it may be a read error. The J gene is TRBJ2-7, the V gene TRBV29-1; TRBD2 aligns across 12 bases. In germline, CDR1 is SQVTM, CDR2 ANQGSEA. This CDR3 has 12 residues. The CDR3 spells CSGTSGNVERYF. The CDR3 DNA is TGCAGCGGGACTAGCGGGAACGTCGAGCGGTACTTC.

This clonotype has at least ten counts. The rearrangement links TRBV18 to TRBJ2-2; D may be TRBD1 (6 bases). Trimming left V 1 base short and J 2 bases short, with 11 bases between. The CDR3 contains 16 residues. Looked up from germline, CDR1 is KGHSH and CDR2 is LQKENI. CDR3 loop: CASSPLYRANTGELFF. The CDR3 nucleotides are TGTGCCAGCTCACCACTCTACAGGGCTAACACCGGGGAGCTGTTTTTT.

Details on this clonotype: This may be a read error, as it is one base from a much larger clone. V gene TRBV27 combines with J gene TRBJ1-2; D may be TRBD1 (5 bases). The CDR3 is 16 residues long. Germline CDR1 reads MNHEY; CDR2 reads SMNVEV (reference sequence). Trimming took off 5 bases at V and 6 bases at J, with 22 bases between the two ends. DNA for the CDR3: TGTGCCAGCAGTATAGGCAGGGCCATCAACCCCGATGGCTACACCTTC. It yields the protein CASSIGRAINPDGYTF.

There are many counts of this clonotype. V gene TRBV20-1 combines with J gene TRBJ2-3; D may be TRBD1 (5 bases). Trimming stripped 0 bases from V and 0 bases from J, with 16 bases between. Germline V gives CDR1 DFQATT, CDR2 SNEGSKA (reference sequence). The CDR3 sequence is 17 residues long. CDR3: CSARDFRGETSTDTQYF. In nucleotides, the CDR3 is TGCAGTGCTAGAGATTTTAGGGGCGAGACTAGCACAGATACGCAGTATTTT.

This clonotype has ten or more counts. This sequence joins TRBV7-8 and TRBJ1-5; D ambiguous. The CDR3 is 13 amino acids. The germline CDR1 and CDR2 sequences are SGHVS and FQNEAQ. The V end lost 4 bases, the J end lost 5 bases, and 9 bases lay between the germline ends. CDR3 bases: TGTGCCAGCAGCTCGGCAATCGATCAGCCCCAGCATTTT. Its protein product is CASSSAIDQPQHF. The whole variable domain, filled in from reference TRBV7-8 and TRBJ1-5, reads GAGVSQSPRYKVAKRGQDVALRCDPISGHVSLFWYQQALGQGPEFLTYFQNEAQLDKSGLPSDRFFAERPEGSVSTLKIQRTQQEDSAVYLCASSSAIDQPQHFGDGTRLSIL.

This clonotype showed up just a few times. The chain uses TRBV19 and TRBJ2-7; TRBD1 agrees at 10 bases. Germline-derived CDR1 and CDR2 are LNHDA and SQIVND (reference sequence). This CDR3 is built from 15 residues. The V segment lost 4 bases and the J segment 0 bases; nucleotides outside the gene matches: 3. CDR3 sequence: CASSTGTGVSYEQYF. For the CDR3, the DNA is TGTGCCAGTAGTACCGGGACAGGGGTCTCCTACGAGCAGTACTTC.

This clonotype was seen more than once but under ten times. An end of the junction does not agree with germline; a read error may underlie this. The CDR3 protein is CASSQELASGSLDKNTQYF. As DNA, the CDR3 is TGTGCCAGCAGCCAAGAATTGGCTAGCGGGTCTTTAGACAAAAACACTCAGTACTTC. This chain uses TRBV3-1 with TRBJ2-4, with 8 nucleotides matching TRBD2. From germline, CDR1 is LGHDT and CDR2 YNNKEL (reference sequence). The CDR3 sequence is 19 residues long.

This clonotype has at least ten counts. The rearrangement uses TRBV7-2 and TRBJ2-5; 9 bases are shared with TRBD1. V shed 5 bases, J shed 1 base, and the junction held 8 bases outside the gene matches. Per germline, CDR1 SGHTA and CDR2 FQGNSA. The CDR3 totals 16 residues. In nucleotides, the CDR3 is TGTGCCAGCAGCCCCGTAGGACAGGGGCTCCAAGAGACCCAGTACTTC. Its translation: CASSPVGQGLQETQYF.

This clonotype turned up a few times. This chain joins TRBV7-9 and TRBJ1-3, with D possibly TRBD1 on 6 matching bases. Germline V lookup: CDR1 SEHNR, CDR2 FQNEAQ (reference sequence). The CDR3 has 13 amino acids. With 5 bases removed from V and 5 bases from J, the gap between germline ends came to 10 bases. CDR3 bases: TGTGCCAGCAGCCCCCAGGGGCGAAACACCATATATTTT. As protein: CASSPQGRNTIYF.

Worth noting for this clonotype: Its ends do not fully match the called genes, so a read error is possible. The chain uses TRBV13 and TRBJ2-2; TRBD2 aligns across 12 bases. Germline loops: CDR1 PRHDT, CDR2 FYEKMQ (reference sequence). CDR3 length equals 15 residues. The CDR3 DNA reads TGTGCCAGCAGCTTGGGACTAGCGGGCCCCGGGGCGCTGTTTTTT. It codes for CASSLGLAGPGALFF.

This clonotype was found a few times. An end of the junction differs from the germline gene, which may be a read error. The J gene is TRBJ2-5, the V gene TRBV12-3 or TRBV12-4; 8 nucleotides line up with TRBD2. This CDR3 is 16 amino acids long. CDR3 sequence (DNA): TGTGCCAGCATGACCAGCGGGGGATCGGGGCAAGAGGCCCAGTACTTC. Its protein product is CASMTSGGSGQEAQYF.

This clonotype was detected many times. V is TRBV20-1 and J is TRBJ1-5, with 11 bases identical to TRBD1. This CDR3 is 15 amino acids long. V shed 3 bases, J shed 4 bases, and the junction held 5 bases outside the gene matches. The germline V gene encodes CDR1 DFQATT and CDR2 SNEGSKA (reference sequence). The CDR3 nucleotides are TGCAGTGCTAGGACGGGACAGGGGGTGAATCAGCCCCAGCATTTT. Translated, it gives CSARTGQGVNQPQHF.

This clonotype was found many times. This chain links TRBV7-9 with TRBJ2-7; 11 bases line up with TRBD1. The CDR3 spans 15 residues. V dropped 3 bases and J dropped 3; count of bases not matched to a gene: 4. CDR1 SEHNR and CDR2 FQNEAQ come from the germline V gene (reference sequence). CDR3 region: CASSFGQGAGYEQYF. The CDR3 nucleotides are TGTGCCAGCAGCTTTGGACAGGGGGCCGGCTACGAGCAGTACTTC.

Notes on this clonotype: A much larger clonotype is one base distant, so this may be a read error. The chain couples TRBV4-1 to TRBJ2-3, with unresolved D. The length of the CDR3 is 15 residues. With 4 bases removed from V and 0 bases from J, the gap between germline ends came to 11 bases. Germline CDR1 reads MGHRA; CDR2 reads YSYEKL. CDR3 amino acids: CASSLAPGSTDTQYF. DNA of the CDR3: TGCGCCAGCAGCCTAGCTCCTGGGAGCACAGATACGCAGTATTTT.

This rearrangement joins TRBV7-9 to TRBJ2-5, with 8 bases aligning to TRBD1. The CDR3 runs 18 residues. Germline V gene data show CDR1 as SEHNR and CDR2 as FQNEAQ (reference sequence). V was clipped by 1 base and J by 1 base; unmatched bases: 11. The CDR3 sequence is CASSLGTTGDPIQETQYF. CDR3 in DNA: TGTGCCAGCAGCTTAGGTACGACAGGGGATCCAATCCAAGAGACCCAGTACTTC. The whole variable domain, remainder taken from reference TRBV7-9 and TRBJ2-5, is DTGVSQNPRHKITKRGQNVTFRCDPISEHNRLYWYRQTLGQGPEFLTYFQNEAQLEKSRLLSDRFSAERPKGSFSTLEIQRTEQGDSAMYLCASSLGTTGDPIQETQYFGPGTRLLVL.